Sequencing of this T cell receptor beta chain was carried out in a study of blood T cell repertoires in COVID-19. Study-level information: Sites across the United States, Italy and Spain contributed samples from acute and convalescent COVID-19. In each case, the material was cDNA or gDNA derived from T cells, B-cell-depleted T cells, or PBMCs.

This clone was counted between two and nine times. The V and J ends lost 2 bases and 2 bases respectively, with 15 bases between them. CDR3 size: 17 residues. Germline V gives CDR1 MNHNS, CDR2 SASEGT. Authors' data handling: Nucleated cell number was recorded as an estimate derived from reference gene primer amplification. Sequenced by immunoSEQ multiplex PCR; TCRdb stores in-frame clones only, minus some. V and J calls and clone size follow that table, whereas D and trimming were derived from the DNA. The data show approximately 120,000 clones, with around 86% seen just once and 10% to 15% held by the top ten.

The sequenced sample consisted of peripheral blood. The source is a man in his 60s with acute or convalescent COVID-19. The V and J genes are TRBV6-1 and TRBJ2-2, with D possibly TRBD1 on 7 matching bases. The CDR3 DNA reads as TGTGCCAGCAGTGAATACGTACAGGGGACTAACACCGGGGAGCTGTTTTTT. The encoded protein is CASSEYVQGTNTGELFF.